These 22 T cell receptor beta chains originate from one sample sequenced in a study of T cell responses to AZD1222 COVID-19 vaccine. Data came from immunoSEQ multiplex PCR; TCRdb stores just in-frame clones and leaves some out. Here the sample spans about 92,000 clones, more than 75% being singletons. The sample consisted of peripheral blood, taken on day 0 of AZD1222 vaccination. The receptors shown here come from an adult in good health.

This clone was counted only a few times. V gene TRBV5-1 combines with J gene TRBJ1-4, with 7 positions matching TRBD1. The CDR3 has 14 amino acids. Unmatched junction bases numbered 6, after V lost 2 bases and J lost 8 bases. Germline CDR1 SGHRS, CDR2 YFSETQ. The CDR3 here is CASSLTGVGEKLFF. CDR3 bases: TGCGCCAGCAGCTTAACAGGGGTGGGCGAAAAACTGTTTTTT.

Only one count was recorded for this clone. The gene calls are TRBV12-3 or TRBV12-4 and TRBJ1-4, with D maybe TRBD1 (5 bases). V was trimmed by 3 bases and J by 8 bases, leaving 10 bases between them. The CDR3 runs 13 residues. In DNA, the CDR3 is TGTGCCAGCAGTTTGGAAGGGGCCGAAAAACTGTTTTTT. Translation gives CASSLEGAEKLFF.

This clone was counted only a few times. The chain uses TRBV7-9 and TRBJ1-2; D uncertain. CDR1 and CDR2 from the germline V gene are SEHNR and FQNEAQ (reference sequence). The CDR3 runs 14 residues. The germline V and J ends were trimmed by 1 base and 2 bases, with 8 bases remaining between them. CDR3: CASSLEIGNYGYTF. The DNA of the CDR3 is TGTGCCAGCAGCTTAGAGATAGGGAACTATGGCTACACCTTC.

This clone was seen more than once but under ten times. CDR3 DNA sequence: TGCGCCAGCAGCTCCCAGGGGCTGGGCTACACCTTC. Translated, it gives CASSSQGLGYTF. This rearrangement joins TRBV4-1 to TRBJ1-2; a weak D match, TRBD1 (6 bases). CDR3 length equals 12 residues. Trimming shortened V by 5 bases and J by 8 bases, and 12 bases separated the two germline ends. Germline V gene sequence: CDR1 MGHRA, CDR2 YSYEKL.

The chain combines TRBV2 with TRBJ1-4, with D possibly being TRBD1 (6 bases). There are 15 residues in the CDR3. The germline CDR1 and CDR2 sequences are SNHLY and FYNNEI. Trimming shortened V by 4 bases and J by 7 bases, and 16 bases separated the two germline ends. The CDR3 region is CASSATGNWGEKLFF. In DNA, the CDR3 is TGTGCCAGCAGTGCTACAGGGAATTGGGGTGAAAAACTGTTTTTT.

The J gene is TRBJ2-7, the V gene TRBV2; 12 bases agree with TRBD2. The CDR3 sequence is 15 residues long. Germline trimming cut 6 bases from V and 2 bases from J; bases unmatched to any gene: 5. The germline gives CDR1 SNHLY, CDR2 FYNNEI. CDR3 sequence reads: CASRGLAGPPYEQYF. The CDR3 nucleotides are TGTGCCAGCAGAGGACTAGCGGGGCCCCCCTACGAGCAGTACTTC.

The CDR3 sequence is CASSLWRGSAGQPQHF. The CDR3 region has the DNA TGTGCCAGCAGTTTATGGCGGGGTTCGGCGGGTCAGCCCCAGCATTTT. The chain is built from TRBV28 and TRBJ1-5; no clear D gene. V was trimmed by 0 bases and J by 6 bases, leaving 15 bases between them. The CDR3 contains 16 residues. The germline CDR1 and CDR2 sequences are MDHEN and SYDVKM.

This sequence joins TRBV27 and TRBJ1-1; D is unresolved. Trimming shortened V by 4 bases and J by 4 bases, and 13 bases separated the two germline ends. Germline CDR1 reads MNHEY; CDR2 reads SMNVEV (reference sequence). This CDR3 contains 14 residues. The CDR3 loop is CASSSGSGITEAFF. CDR3 coding DNA: TGTGCCAGCAGTTCTGGGAGTGGGATCACTGAAGCTTTCTTT.

The J gene is TRBJ1-4, the V gene TRBV4-2, with D unclear. This CDR3 spans 15 amino acids. Between the trimmed V and J ends, which lost 0 bases and 6 bases, there was a span of 11 bases. CDR1 is LGHNA and CDR2 is YNFKEQ in the germline V gene. CDR3 DNA: TGTGCCAGCAGCCAAGATGTAAACAGTTATGAAAAACTGTTTTTT. Its protein is CASSQDVNSYEKLFF.

The chain couples TRBV19 to TRBJ2-1; D not certain. The CDR3 sequence is 13 residues long. The V gene's germline CDR1 is LNHDA and CDR2 SQIVND (reference sequence). V shed 5 bases and J shed 5 bases, with 10 bases lying between them. CDR3 in DNA: TGTGCCAGTAGTGTCCGGGCCCACAATGAGCAGTTCTTC. Translated, it gives CASSVRAHNEQFF.

V is TRBV19 and J is TRBJ2-1; 7 nucleotides agree with TRBD2. Germline CDR1 and CDR2: LNHDA and SQIVND (reference sequence). V dropped 1 base and J dropped 10; count of bases not matched to a gene: 4. The CDR3 covers 13 residues. CDR3 amino acids: CASSIVTSSEQFF. The CDR3 region has the DNA TGTGCCAGTAGTATAGTGACTAGCAGCGAGCAGTTCTTC. The whole variable domain, filled in from reference TRBV19 and TRBJ2-1, reads DGGITQSPKYLFRKEGQNVTLSCEQNLNHDAMYWYRQDPGQGLRLIYYSQIVNDFQKGDIAEGYSVSREKKESFPLTVTSAQKNPTAFYLCASSIVTSSEQFFGPGTRLTVL.

CDR3: CATSREAGQGISGANVLTF. The CDR3, as DNA: TGTGCCACCAGCAGAGAAGCGGGTCAGGGCATCTCTGGGGCCAACGTCCTGACTTTC. V usage is TRBV15 and J usage is TRBJ2-6, with TRBD2 as a possible D gene (6 bases). The CDR3 contains 19 residues. V was pared by 0 bases and J by 0 bases, with 15 bases between. Looked up from germline, CDR1 is LNHNV and CDR2 is YYDKDF (reference sequence).

V usage is TRBV28 and J usage is TRBJ2-7; 8 bases match TRBD1. There are 15 residues in the CDR3. After removal of 4 bases from V and 9 bases from J, the junction contained 14 bases not matched to a gene. Germline V CDR1 and CDR2: MDHEN, SYDVKM. CDR3 amino acids: CASSSIGQGSSWQYF. The DNA for the CDR3 is TGTGCCAGCAGTTCCATTGGACAGGGATCATCATGGCAGTACTTC.

The rearrangement uses TRBV5-1 and TRBJ1-3; D might be TRBD1 (6 bases). The CDR3 totals 16 residues. Germline V lookup: CDR1 SGHRS, CDR2 YFSETQ. The V end was cut by 2 bases, the J end by 1 base, with 13 bases between. The CDR3 sequence: CASSLVPQGSGNTIYF. The CDR3 DNA sequence: TGCGCCAGCAGCTTAGTCCCCCAGGGGTCTGGAAACACCATATATTTT.

This clone was seen more than once but under ten times. This sequence joins TRBV9 and TRBJ2-1; D is perhaps TRBD1 or TRBD2 (5 bases each). CDR1 is SGDLS, CDR2 YYNGEE, per germline. The CDR3 spans 15 residues. The germline V and J ends were trimmed by 7 bases and 0 bases, with 14 bases remaining between them. CDR3 in amino acids: CASGASEASYNEQFF. Written as DNA, the CDR3 is TGTGCCAGCGGGGCTTCGGAGGCCTCCTACAATGAGCAGTTCTTC.

The chain is built from TRBV29-1 and TRBJ2-7; 9 bases agree with TRBD1. The CDR3 is made up of 14 amino acids. V was pared by 6 bases and J by 4 bases, with 10 bases of the junction left unmatched. The germline CDR1 and CDR2 sequences are SQVTM and ANQGSEA. The chain's CDR3 is CSVRAGQGLYEQYF. The CDR3 region has the DNA TGCAGCGTCCGCGCGGGACAGGGATTGTACGAGCAGTACTTC.

The V and J genes are TRBV10-1 and TRBJ1-5, with D hard to call. Germline V gene data show CDR1 as WNHNN and CDR2 as SYGVQD (reference sequence). The CDR3 is made up of 13 amino acids. With 3 bases removed from V and 2 bases from J, the gap between germline ends came to 5 bases. The CDR3 DNA is TGCGCCAGCAGTGATAATCGCAATCAGCCCCAGCATTTT. Protein sequence: CASSDNRNQPQHF.

This clone appeared a single time. This chain joins TRBV19 and TRBJ2-5, with 10 nucleotides matching TRBD2. Looked up from germline, CDR1 is LNHDA and CDR2 is SQIVND (reference sequence). This CDR3 region has 15 residues. J gave up 3 bases and V 7 bases, and 8 bases lay outside the gene matches. The CDR3 bases are TGTGCCAGTAAAGACCAAGGACTAGCGGAAGAGACCCAGTACTTC. Amino acid sequence: CASKDQGLAEETQYF.

The gene calls are TRBV19 and TRBJ1-5; no definite D call. This CDR3 is built from 14 residues. Germline CDR1 is LNHDA and CDR2 is SQIVND (reference sequence). V was trimmed by 5 bases and J by 7 bases, leaving 15 bases between them. CDR3 protein: CASSPTPGEQPQHF. CDR3 DNA: TGTGCCAGTAGTCCTACGCCCGGGGAGCAGCCCCAGCATTTT.

The chain uses TRBV6-1 and TRBJ1-1; the D is unclear. Germline CDR1 is MNHNS and CDR2 is SASEGT. V was clipped by 2 bases and J by 3 bases, with 10 bases between them. The CDR3 loop spans 14 amino acids. Written as DNA, the CDR3 is TGTGCCAGCAGTGAAACCGCCGGTGACACTGAAGCTTTCTTT. It codes for CASSETAGDTEAFF.

This chain joins TRBV6-5 and TRBJ1-3, with D possibly matching TRBD1 (5 bases). The CDR3 is 13 residues long. V gave up 4 bases and J gave up 2 bases, with 6 bases separating them. Germline V gene lookup returns CDR1 MNHEY and CDR2 SVGAGI. CDR3 coding DNA: TGTGCCAGCAGTTGGACAACTGGAAACACCATATATTTT. Translated, it gives CASSWTTGNTIYF.

V usage is TRBV11-3 and J usage is TRBJ1-5, with D possibly being TRBD1 (5 bases). With 3 bases removed from V and 7 bases from J, the gap between germline ends came to 16 bases. There are 15 residues in the CDR3. Germline CDR1 reads SGHNT; CDR2 reads YENEEA. The chain's CDR3 is CASSFPDICYQPQHF. CDR3 bases: TGTGCCAGCAGCTTCCCGGACATTTGTTACCAGCCCCAGCATTTT.